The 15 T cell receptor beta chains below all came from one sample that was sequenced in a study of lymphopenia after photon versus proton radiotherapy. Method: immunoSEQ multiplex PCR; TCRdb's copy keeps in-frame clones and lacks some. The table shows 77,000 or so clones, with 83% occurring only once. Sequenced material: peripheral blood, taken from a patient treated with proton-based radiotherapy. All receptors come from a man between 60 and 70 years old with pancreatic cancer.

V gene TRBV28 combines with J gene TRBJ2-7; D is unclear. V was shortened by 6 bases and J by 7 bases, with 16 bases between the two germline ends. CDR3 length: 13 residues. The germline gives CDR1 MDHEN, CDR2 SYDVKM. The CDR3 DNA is TGTGCCAGCAGCCCGTCATTCGGAGAGGAGCAGTACTTC. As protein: CASSPSFGEEQYF.

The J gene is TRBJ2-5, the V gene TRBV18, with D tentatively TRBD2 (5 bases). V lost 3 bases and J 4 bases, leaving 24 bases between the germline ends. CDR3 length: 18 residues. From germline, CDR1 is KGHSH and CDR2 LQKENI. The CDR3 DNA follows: TGTGCCAGCTCACCCGCCACCGCTGACTCGGGAAGGAGAGAGACCCAGTACTTC. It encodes CASSPATADSGRRETQYF.

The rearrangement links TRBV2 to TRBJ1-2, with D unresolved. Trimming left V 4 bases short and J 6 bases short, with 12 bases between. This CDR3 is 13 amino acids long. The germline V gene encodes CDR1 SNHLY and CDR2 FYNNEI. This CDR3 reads CASSVAPGDGYTF. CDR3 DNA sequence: TGTGCCAGCAGTGTAGCCCCGGGTGATGGCTACACCTTC.

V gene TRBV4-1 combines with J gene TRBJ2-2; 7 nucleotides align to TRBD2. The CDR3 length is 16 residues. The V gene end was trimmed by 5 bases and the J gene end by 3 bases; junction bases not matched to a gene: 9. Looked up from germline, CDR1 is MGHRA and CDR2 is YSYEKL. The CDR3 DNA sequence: TGCGCCAGCAGCTTAAGGGGAGGGCGGGACACCGGGGAGCTGTTTTTT. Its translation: CASSLRGGRDTGELFF.

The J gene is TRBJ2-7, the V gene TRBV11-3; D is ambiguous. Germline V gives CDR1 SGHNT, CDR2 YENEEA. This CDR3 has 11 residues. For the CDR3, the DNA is TGTGCGTCGAGGTTAGTCTACGAGCAGTACTTC. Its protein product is CASRLVYEQYF.

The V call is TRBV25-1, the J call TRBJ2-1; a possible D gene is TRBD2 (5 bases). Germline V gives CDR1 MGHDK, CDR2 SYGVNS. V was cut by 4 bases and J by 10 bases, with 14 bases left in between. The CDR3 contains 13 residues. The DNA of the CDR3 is TGTGCCAGCAGTGGATTTCAAGCGGCGGAGCAGTTCTTC. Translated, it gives CASSGFQAAEQFF.

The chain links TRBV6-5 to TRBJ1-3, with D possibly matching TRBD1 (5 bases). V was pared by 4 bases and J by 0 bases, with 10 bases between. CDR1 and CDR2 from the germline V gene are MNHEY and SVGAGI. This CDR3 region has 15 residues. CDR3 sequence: CASSLGPSSGNTIYF. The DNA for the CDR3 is TGTGCCAGCAGTTTGGGACCGAGCTCTGGAAACACCATATATTTT.

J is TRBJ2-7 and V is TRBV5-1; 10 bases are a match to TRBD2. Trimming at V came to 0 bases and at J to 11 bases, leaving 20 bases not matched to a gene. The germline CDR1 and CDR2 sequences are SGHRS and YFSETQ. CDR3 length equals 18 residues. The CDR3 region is CASSLDGTGLAGVGPEYF. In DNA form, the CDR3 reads TGCGCCAGCAGCTTGGACGGGACAGGCCTAGCGGGAGTGGGTCCCGAGTACTTC.

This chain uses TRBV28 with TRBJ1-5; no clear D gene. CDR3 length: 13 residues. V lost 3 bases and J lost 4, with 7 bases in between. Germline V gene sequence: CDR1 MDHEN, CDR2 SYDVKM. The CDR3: CASSLVKNQPQHF. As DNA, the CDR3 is TGTGCCAGCAGTTTGGTCAAGAATCAGCCCCAGCATTTT.

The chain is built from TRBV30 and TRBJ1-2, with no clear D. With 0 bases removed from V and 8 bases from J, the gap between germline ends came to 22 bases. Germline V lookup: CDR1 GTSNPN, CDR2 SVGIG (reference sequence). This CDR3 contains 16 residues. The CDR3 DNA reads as TGTGCCTGGAGTGTAAGGGCGGTCGCTTTCCGTGGGGGCTACACCTTC. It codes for CAWSVRAVAFRGGYTF.

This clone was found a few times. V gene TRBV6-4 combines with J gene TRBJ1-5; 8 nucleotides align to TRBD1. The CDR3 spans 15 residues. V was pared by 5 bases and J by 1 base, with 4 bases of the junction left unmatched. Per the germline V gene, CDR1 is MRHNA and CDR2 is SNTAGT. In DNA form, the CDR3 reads TGTGCCAGCAGTCCGAACAGGGGGAGCAATCAGCCCCAGCATTTT. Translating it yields CASSPNRGSNQPQHF.

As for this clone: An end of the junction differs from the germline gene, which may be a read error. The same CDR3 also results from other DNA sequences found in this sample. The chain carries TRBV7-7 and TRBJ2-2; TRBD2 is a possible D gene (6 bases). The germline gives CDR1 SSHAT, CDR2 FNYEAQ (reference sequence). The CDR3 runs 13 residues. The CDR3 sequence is CASSLGGTGELFF. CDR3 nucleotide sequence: TGTGCTAGCAGCTTAGGAGGGACCGGGGAGCTGTTTTTT. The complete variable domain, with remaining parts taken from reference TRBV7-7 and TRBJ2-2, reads GAGVSQSPRYKVTKRGQDVTLRCDPISSHATLYWYQQALGQGPEFLTYFNYEAQPDKSGLPSDRFSAERPEGSISTLTIQRTEQRDSAMYRCASSLGGTGELFFGEGSRLTVL.

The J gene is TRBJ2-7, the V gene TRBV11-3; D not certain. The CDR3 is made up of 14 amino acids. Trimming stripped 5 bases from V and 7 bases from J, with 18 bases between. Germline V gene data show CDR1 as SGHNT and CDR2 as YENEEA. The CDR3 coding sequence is TGTGCCAGCAGCCTCGAGGCCCTGGATGGGGAGCAGTACTTC. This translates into CASSLEALDGEQYF.

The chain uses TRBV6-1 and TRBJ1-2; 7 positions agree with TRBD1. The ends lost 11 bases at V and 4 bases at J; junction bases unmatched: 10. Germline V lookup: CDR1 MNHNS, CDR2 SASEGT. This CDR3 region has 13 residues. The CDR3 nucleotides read TGTGCCGCGACCGGGACAGACACCTATGGCTACACCTTC. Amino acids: CAATGTDTYGYTF.

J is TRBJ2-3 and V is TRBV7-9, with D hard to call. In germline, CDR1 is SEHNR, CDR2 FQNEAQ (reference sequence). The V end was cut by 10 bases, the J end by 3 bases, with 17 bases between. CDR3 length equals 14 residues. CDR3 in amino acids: CATVLGGETDTQYF. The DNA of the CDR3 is TGTGCCACCGTCTTGGGCGGAGAAACAGATACGCAGTATTTT.